One sample yielded the 26 T cell receptor beta chains listed below, sequenced in a study of blood T cells in healthy people across ages. The authors ran a second PCR of 7 to 11 cycles using a sample-barcoded 5' primer and a J-beta primer mix. MiXCR was run by TCRdb on the 5' RACE reads, yielding one entry per CDR3 protein. This sample carries around 710,000 distinct CDR3 sequences, approximately 43% of them seen once, and the ten largest clones take 20% to 25%. Sequenced material: blood. These TCRs come from a woman in her fifties or sixties in good health.

The V call is TRBV6-5, the J call TRBJ1-2, with D maybe TRBD1 (6 bases). V was clipped by 0 bases and J by 3 bases, with 11 bases between them. Germline-derived CDR1 and CDR2 are MNHEY and SVGAGI. This CDR3 comprises 15 residues. Here the CDR3 DNA reads TGTGCCAGCAGTTACTCGGGCGGGGGCGACTATGGCTACACCTTC. Encoded protein: CASSYSGGGDYGYTF.

This chain joins TRBV12-3 or TRBV12-4 and TRBJ2-1; 9 bases line up with TRBD2. This CDR3 is built from 14 residues. V was pared by 9 bases and J by 5 bases, with 8 bases of the junction left unmatched. Here the CDR3 DNA reads TGTGCCAGTTTACTAGCGGGCGTCCACAATGAGCAGTTCTTC. Amino acids: CASLLAGVHNEQFF.

The V call is TRBV6-1, the J call TRBJ2-7; D ambiguous. V lost 0 bases and J lost 4, with 7 bases in between. Germline V gene data show CDR1 as MNHNS and CDR2 as SASEGT. This CDR3 region has 13 residues. The CDR3: CASSEAEVYEQYF. The CDR3 nucleotides are TGTGCCAGCAGTGAAGCTGAGGTTTACGAGCAGTACTTC.

The J gene is TRBJ1-1, the V gene TRBV12-3 or TRBV12-4; D call uncertain. This CDR3 is 18 amino acids long. V was shortened by 2 bases and J by 0 bases, with 19 bases between the two germline ends. The CDR3 is CASSLNPRETGVNTEAFF. For the CDR3, the DNA is TGTGCCAGCAGTTTAAATCCCCGCGAAACTGGGGTGAACACTGAAGCTTTCTTT.

The J gene is TRBJ2-1, the V gene TRBV6-2 or TRBV6-3; 9 positions match TRBD2. The CDR3 totals 15 residues. From germline, CDR1 is MNHEY and CDR2 SVGEGT. V lost 5 bases to trimming and J lost 3 bases; unmatched junction nucleotides: 5. CDR3 DNA sequence: TGTGCCAGCAGTCCTAGCGGGAACTTCTACAATGAGCAGTTCTTC. This translates into CASSPSGNFYNEQFF.

V gene TRBV12-3 or TRBV12-4 combines with J gene TRBJ2-2; possibly TRBD1 for D (5 bases). V dropped 3 bases and J dropped 2 bases, with 7 bases sitting between them. The CDR3 is 14 amino acids. The CDR3 DNA sequence: TGTGCCAGCAGTTTCAGGGTCAACACCGGGGAGCTGTTTTTT. Protein sequence: CASSFRVNTGELFF.

This clonotype was detected only once. The chain recombines TRBV10-3 with TRBJ2-1; the match to TRBD1 covers 9 bases. The CDR3 sequence is 16 residues long. V lost 6 bases, J lost 5 bases, and 11 bases stayed unmatched. Germline CDR1 ENHRY, CDR2 SYGVKD. The CDR3 DNA reads as TGTGCCATCAGCTACCCTCCGGGACAGGGAAACAATGAGCAGTTCTTC. Amino acid sequence: CAISYPPGQGNNEQFF.

The chain carries TRBV20-1 and TRBJ1-5; D not resolved. V lost 3 bases and J 4 bases, leaving 7 bases between the germline ends. There are 12 residues in the CDR3. Germline V gene lookup returns CDR1 DFQATT and CDR2 SNEGSKA (reference sequence). The CDR3 nucleotides are TGCAGTGCTAGCCGGGTAAATCAGCCCCAGCATTTT. As protein: CSASRVNQPQHF.

In its sample, this clonotype was seen a few times. CDR3 nucleotide sequence: TGCAGTGCTCCACACTTGGGTACTAGCACAGATACGCAGTATTTT. Its protein product is CSAPHLGTSTDTQYF. The chain employs TRBV20-1 and TRBJ2-3; D gene ambiguous. The CDR3 extends over 15 amino acids. Germline V gene sequence: CDR1 DFQATT, CDR2 SNEGSKA (reference sequence). V was shortened by 5 bases and J by 0 bases, with 15 bases between the two germline ends.

The rearrangement joins TRBV7-2 to TRBJ2-7; 8 bases agree with TRBD2. The CDR3 totals 15 residues. Germline V CDR1 and CDR2: SGHTA, FQGNSA. After removal of 5 bases from V and 0 bases from J, the junction contained 6 bases not matched to a gene. For the CDR3, the DNA is TGTGCCAGCAGCCCCGAGCGGGGGCCCTCCTACGAGCAGTACTTC. Translated, it gives CASSPERGPSYEQYF.

The chain recombines TRBV25-1 with TRBJ2-4, with 9 bases aligning to TRBD2. Germline trimming cut 5 bases from V and 3 bases from J; bases unmatched to any gene: 5. Germline-derived CDR1 and CDR2 are MGHDK and SYGVNS. The CDR3 runs 15 residues. CDR3 region: CASSKLAGGKNIQYF. The CDR3 DNA sequence: TGTGCCAGCAGTAAACTAGCGGGTGGCAAAAACATTCAGTACTTC.

As for this clonotype: Possible read error: a much larger clone is one base away. This chain links TRBV7-3 with TRBJ2-1; 7 positions match TRBD2. The V segment lost 5 bases and the J segment 5 bases; nucleotides outside the gene matches: 9. The germline CDR1 and CDR2 sequences are SGHTA and FQGTGA. This CDR3 has 15 amino acids. CDR3 bases: TGTGCCAGCAGCCCGGGACGAGCGGGACACAATGAGCAGTTCTTC. Its protein is CASSPGRAGHNEQFF.

This clonotype was seen many times. This chain connects TRBV20-1 to TRBJ2-5; 8 nucleotides match TRBD1. The germline CDR1 and CDR2 sequences are DFQATT and SNEGSKA (reference sequence). With 5 bases clipped from V and 1 base from J, the junction kept 3 bases outside the gene matches. There are 13 residues in the CDR3. For the CDR3, the DNA is TGCAGTGCTCTCGACAGGGGCCAAGAGACCCAGTACTTC. Translated: CSALDRGQETQYF.

Comments on this clonotype: This may be a read error, as it is one base from a much larger clone. The CDR3 loop reads CANSLATSGGPSQETQYF. In nucleotides, the CDR3 is TGTGCCAACAGCTTAGCGACTAGCGGGGGGCCATCCCAAGAGACCCAGTACTTC. The chain uses TRBV7-3 and TRBJ2-5; 13 bases fit TRBD2. The CDR3 totals 18 residues. The germline V gene has CDR1 SGHTA and CDR2 FQGTGA. Looking up the rest from reference TRBV7-3 and TRBJ2-5 gives the full variable domain: GAGVSQTPSNKVTEKGKYVELRCDPISGHTALYWYRQSLGQGPEFLIYFQGTGAADDSGLPNDRFFAVRPEGSVSTLKIQRTERGDSAVYLCANSLATSGGPSQETQYFGPGTRLLVL.

This clonotype occurred many times. The V and J genes are TRBV4-2 and TRBJ1-2; D is unclear. The germline gives CDR1 LGHNA, CDR2 YNFKEQ. V lost 0 bases and J 7 bases, leaving 6 bases between the germline ends. The CDR3 loop spans 12 amino acids. DNA of the CDR3: TGTGCCAGCAGCCAAGATGCTGGTGGCTACACCTTC. Translation: CASSQDAGGYTF.

DNA for the CDR3: TGTGCCAGCAGCTTAGAGATGGGTCAGGGCAATCAGCCCCAGCATTTT. Its translation is CASSLEMGQGNQPQHF. V gene TRBV7-9 combines with J gene TRBJ1-5; no clear D. The CDR3 is 16 residues long. Trimming stripped 1 base from V and 2 bases from J, with 12 bases between. Germline assignment: CDR1 SEHNR and CDR2 FQNEAQ (reference sequence).

This clonotype has only one observation. Given a much more abundant clone one base away, this may be a read error. The gene calls are TRBV10-3 and TRBJ2-3; unclear D gene. From germline, CDR1 is ENHRY and CDR2 SYGVKD. The length of the CDR3 is 14 residues. The CDR3 is CAVSESEFTDTQYF. Written as DNA, the CDR3 is TGTGCCGTCAGTGAGTCTGAATTCACAGATACGCAGTATTTT.

The CDR3 loop reads CASSSGTSGRFEQYF. Written as DNA, the CDR3 is TGTGCCAGCAGCTCTGGGACTAGCGGGAGGTTCGAGCAGTACTTC. The rearrangement links TRBV5-6 to TRBJ2-7; 15 positions agree with TRBD2. V shed 3 bases and J 6 bases; nucleotides not matched to a gene: 4. The germline CDR1 and CDR2 sequences are SGHDT and YYEEEE. The CDR3 is made up of 15 amino acids.

This clonotype was picked up a small number of times. The genes are TRBV20-1 and TRBJ2-7, with TRBD1 as a possible D gene (6 bases). Trimming removed 6 bases from V and 3 bases from J, with 15 bases in between. Germline values: CDR1 DFQATT, CDR2 SNEGSKA (reference sequence). The CDR3 is 13 amino acids. The DNA of the CDR3 is TGCAGTGCAACCAGGGGCGCTAACTACGAGCAGTACTTC. It is translated as CSATRGANYEQYF.

The chain couples TRBV6-5 to TRBJ1-4; 7 nucleotides match TRBD1. CDR3 length equals 16 residues. Losses at the gene ends were 0 bases for V and 7 bases for J; bases not matched to a gene: 8. The V gene's germline CDR1 is MNHEY and CDR2 SVGAGI. The CDR3 spells CASSYSLSGGGEKLFF. CDR3 DNA sequence: TGTGCCAGCAGTTACTCGTTGTCAGGGGGTGGTGAAAAACTGTTTTTT.

This clonotype has a count of ten or more. This chain links TRBV29-1 with TRBJ2-1; 11 positions match TRBD1. This CDR3 has 16 residues. The germline V gene has CDR1 SQVTM and CDR2 ANQGSEA. With 0 bases clipped from V and 7 bases from J, the junction kept 8 bases outside the gene matches. The CDR3 region has the DNA TGCAGCGTTGAAGATCATGGACAGGGGGCGGGAAATGAGCAGTTCTTC. It translates to CSVEDHGQGAGNEQFF.

Comment on this clonotype: The junction does not match germline at one end; this may be a read error. The chain combines TRBV10-3 with TRBJ2-1, with a weak D call TRBD1 (5 bases). This CDR3 spans 13 amino acids. Germline V CDR1 and CDR2: ENHRY, SYGVKD. CDR3: CAFSDLDNNEQFF. In nucleotides, the CDR3 is TGTGCCTTCAGTGACTTGGACAACAATGAGCAGTTCTTC.

This rearrangement joins TRBV11-2 to TRBJ1-1; TRBD1 matches at 8 bases. After removal of 5 bases from V and 4 bases from J, the junction contained 9 bases not matched to a gene. Germline CDR1 and CDR2: SGHAT and FQNNGV. The CDR3 is 15 residues long. The CDR3 here is CASSHGQGGITEAFF. The CDR3 DNA reads TGTGCCAGCAGCCACGGACAGGGCGGTATCACTGAAGCTTTCTTT.

The chain is built from TRBV27 and TRBJ2-7, with 9 bases matching TRBD2. Trimming at V came to 11 bases and at J to 6 bases, leaving 17 bases not matched to a gene. The germline CDR1 and CDR2 sequences are MNHEY and SMNVEV (reference sequence). The CDR3 consists of 15 residues. The CDR3 bases are TGTGCCGGAAGTCTAGGGGCGGGAGGGCCATTCGAGCAGTACTTC. Its translation is CAGSLGAGGPFEQYF.

The chain carries TRBV20-1 and TRBJ2-7; weak D call: TRBD2 (7 bases). CDR3 length equals 16 residues. CDR1 and CDR2 (germline): DFQATT, SNEGSKA (reference sequence). V was shortened by 7 bases and J by 4 bases, with 26 bases between the two germline ends. CDR3 DNA: TGCAGTGTCTTTGGTCCGGGGGCGGGAGTTATTTACGAGCAGTACTTC. It is translated as CSVFGPGAGVIYEQYF.

V and J are TRBV7-3 and TRBJ2-7; D perhaps matches TRBD2 (6 bases). The end of the DNA is better explained by TRBJ2-5, so the J call may be wrong. There are 14 residues in the CDR3. Germline V gene sequence: CDR1 SGHTA, CDR2 FQGTGA. This CDR3 is CASSLNYRGETQYF. CDR3 in DNA: TGTGCCAGCAGCTTAAACTACCGGGGGGAGACCCAGTACTTC.